These 2 T cell receptor beta chains originate from one sample sequenced in a study of T cell repertoires in cytomegalovirus infection. MiXCR, applied by TCRdb to the reads, yields one record per CDR3 protein. The sample consists of fewer than 1,000,000 distinct CDR3 sequences, about 33% of them appearing once. The antigens for these receptors are not known. Specimen: cultured CD8+ T cells from PBMCs, collected from culture after CMV antigen stimulation. These receptors came from a human donor in good health (CMV status not recorded). Some clones in this sample may be carry-over from other donors' samples.

The genes are TRBV27 and TRBJ2-2; D perhaps matches TRBD2 (5 bases). CDR1 MNHEY and CDR2 SMNVEV come from the germline V gene (reference sequence). The CDR3 sequence is 13 residues long. Trimming removed 3 bases from V and 9 bases from J, with 11 bases in between. DNA of the CDR3: TGTGCCAGCAGTTTGGGGTTCGGGAGGGAGCTGTTTTTT. Protein product: CASSLGFGRELFF.

A few counts support this clonotype. This chain uses TRBV6-6 with TRBJ2-2; TRBD1 might be the D (5 bases). V dropped 0 bases and J dropped 5 bases, with 10 bases sitting between them. This CDR3 region has 15 residues. The germline V gene encodes CDR1 MNHNY and CDR2 SVGAGI (reference sequence). The CDR3 nucleotides are TGTGCCAGCAGTTACTCGACAGACGGAACCGGGGAGCTGTTTTTT. Amino acids: CASSYSTDGTGELFF.